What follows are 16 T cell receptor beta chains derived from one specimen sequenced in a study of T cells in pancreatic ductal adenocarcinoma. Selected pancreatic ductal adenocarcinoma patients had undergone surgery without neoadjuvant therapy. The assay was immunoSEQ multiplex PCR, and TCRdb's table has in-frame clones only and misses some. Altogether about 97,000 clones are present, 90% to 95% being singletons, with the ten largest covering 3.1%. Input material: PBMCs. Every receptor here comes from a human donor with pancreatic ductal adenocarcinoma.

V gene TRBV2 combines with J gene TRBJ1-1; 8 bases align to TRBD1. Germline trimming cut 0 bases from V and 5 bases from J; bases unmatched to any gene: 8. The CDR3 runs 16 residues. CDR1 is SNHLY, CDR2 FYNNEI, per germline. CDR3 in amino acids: CASSEAAIYRGTEAFF. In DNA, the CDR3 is TGTGCCAGCAGTGAAGCCGCGATCTACAGGGGGACTGAAGCTTTCTTT.

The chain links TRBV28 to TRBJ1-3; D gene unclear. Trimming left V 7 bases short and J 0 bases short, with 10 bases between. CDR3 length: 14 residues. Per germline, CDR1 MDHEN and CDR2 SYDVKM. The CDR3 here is CASTRPPSGNTIYF. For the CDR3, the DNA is TGTGCCAGCACGAGGCCCCCCTCTGGAAACACCATATATTTT.

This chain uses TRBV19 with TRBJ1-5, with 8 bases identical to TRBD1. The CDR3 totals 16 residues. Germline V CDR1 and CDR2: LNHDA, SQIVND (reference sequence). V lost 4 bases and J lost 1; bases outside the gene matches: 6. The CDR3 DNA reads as TGTGCCAGTAGTAGCGGGACAGGTCGGAGCAATCAGCCCCAGCATTTT. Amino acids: CASSSGTGRSNQPQHF.

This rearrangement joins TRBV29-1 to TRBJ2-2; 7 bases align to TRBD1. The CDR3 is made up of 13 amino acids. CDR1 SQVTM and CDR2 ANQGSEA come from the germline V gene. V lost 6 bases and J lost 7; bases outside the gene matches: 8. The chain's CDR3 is CSVTGVFGGELFF. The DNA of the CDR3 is TGCAGCGTAACAGGGGTGTTCGGCGGGGAGCTGTTTTTT.

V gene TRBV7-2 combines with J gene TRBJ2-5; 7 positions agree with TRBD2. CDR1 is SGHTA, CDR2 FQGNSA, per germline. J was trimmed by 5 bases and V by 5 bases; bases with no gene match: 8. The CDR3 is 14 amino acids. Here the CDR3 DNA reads TGTGCCAGCAGCGTAGACTGGGGAGGGGAGACCCAGTACTTC. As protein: CASSVDWGGETQYF.

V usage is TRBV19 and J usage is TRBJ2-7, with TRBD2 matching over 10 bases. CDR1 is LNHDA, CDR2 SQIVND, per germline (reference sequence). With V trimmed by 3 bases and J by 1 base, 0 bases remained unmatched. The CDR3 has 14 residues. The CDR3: CASSISGRSYEQYF. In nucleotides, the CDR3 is TGTGCCAGTAGTATTAGCGGGAGGTCCTACGAGCAGTACTTC.

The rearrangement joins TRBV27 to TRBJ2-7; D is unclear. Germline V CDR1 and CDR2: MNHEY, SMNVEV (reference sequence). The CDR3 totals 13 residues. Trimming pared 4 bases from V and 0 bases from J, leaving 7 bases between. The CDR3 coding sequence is TGTGCCAGCAGTTCCAAGCCCTCCTACGAGCAGTACTTC. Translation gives CASSSKPSYEQYF.

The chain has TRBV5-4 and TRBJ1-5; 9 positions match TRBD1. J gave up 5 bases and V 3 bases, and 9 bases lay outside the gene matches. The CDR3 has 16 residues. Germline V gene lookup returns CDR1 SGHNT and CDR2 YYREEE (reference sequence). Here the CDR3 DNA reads TGTGCCAGCAGCTACTCCGGGACAGGGAGCGATCAGCCCCAGCATTTT. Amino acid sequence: CASSYSGTGSDQPQHF.

Here the CDR3 DNA reads TGTGCCAGTAGCTTCCAGGGGGCTGGTGGAAACACCATATATTTT. Translation: CASSFQGAGGNTIYF. This chain joins TRBV19 and TRBJ1-3, with 8 bases that match TRBD1. The CDR3 is made up of 15 amino acids. The V gene end was trimmed by 6 bases and the J gene end by 3 bases; junction bases not matched to a gene: 7. Germline values: CDR1 LNHDA, CDR2 SQIVND (reference sequence). Based on the CDR3 plus reference TRBV19 and TRBJ1-3, the full variable domain is DGGITQSPKYLFRKEGQNVTLSCEQNLNHDAMYWYRQDPGQGLRLIYYSQIVNDFQKGDIAEGYSVSREKKESFPLTVTSAQKNPTAFYLCASSFQGAGGNTIYFGEGSWLTVV.

The CDR3 region has the DNA TGTGCCAGCAGCCTAGGACCGGGACTAGCGGGACATGAGCAGTTCTTC. Protein product: CASSLGPGLAGHEQFF. J is TRBJ2-1 and V is TRBV7-2; 13 bases map to TRBD2. CDR3 size: 16 residues. Trimming cost V 5 bases and J 8 bases; bases outside gene matches: 9. CDR1 and CDR2 (germline): SGHTA, FQGNSA.

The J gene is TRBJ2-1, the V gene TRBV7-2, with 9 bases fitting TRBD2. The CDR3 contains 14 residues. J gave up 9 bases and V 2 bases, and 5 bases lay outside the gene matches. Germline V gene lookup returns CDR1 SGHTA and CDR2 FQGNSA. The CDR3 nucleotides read TGTGCCAGCAGCTTAACCAGCGGGAGGAGTGAGCAGTTCTTC. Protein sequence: CASSLTSGRSEQFF.

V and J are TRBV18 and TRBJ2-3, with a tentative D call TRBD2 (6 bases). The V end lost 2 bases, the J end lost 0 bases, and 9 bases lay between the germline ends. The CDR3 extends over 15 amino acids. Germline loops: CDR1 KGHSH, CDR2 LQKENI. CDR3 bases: TGTGCCAGCTCACCATCCAGCGGGAGCACAGATACGCAGTATTTT. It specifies CASSPSSGSTDTQYF.

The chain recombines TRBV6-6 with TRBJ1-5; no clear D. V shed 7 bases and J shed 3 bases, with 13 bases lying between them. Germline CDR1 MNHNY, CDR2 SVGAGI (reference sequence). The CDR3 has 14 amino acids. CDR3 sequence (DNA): TGTGCCAGCACCCTACGGTCTATCAATCAGCCCCAGCATTTT. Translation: CASTLRSINQPQHF.

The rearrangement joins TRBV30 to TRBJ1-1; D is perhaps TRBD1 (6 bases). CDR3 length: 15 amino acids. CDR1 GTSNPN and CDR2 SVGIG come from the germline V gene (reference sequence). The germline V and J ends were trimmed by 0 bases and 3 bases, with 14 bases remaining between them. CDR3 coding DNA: TGTGCCTGGAGTGTAGGGGGTACAGGAGACACTGAAGCTTTCTTT. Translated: CAWSVGGTGDTEAFF.

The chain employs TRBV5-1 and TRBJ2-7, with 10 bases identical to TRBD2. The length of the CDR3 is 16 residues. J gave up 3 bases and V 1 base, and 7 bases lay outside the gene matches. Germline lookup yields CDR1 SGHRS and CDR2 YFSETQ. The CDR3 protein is CASSLRASGGLYEQYF. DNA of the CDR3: TGCGCCAGCAGCTTGCGGGCTAGCGGGGGCCTCTACGAGCAGTACTTC.

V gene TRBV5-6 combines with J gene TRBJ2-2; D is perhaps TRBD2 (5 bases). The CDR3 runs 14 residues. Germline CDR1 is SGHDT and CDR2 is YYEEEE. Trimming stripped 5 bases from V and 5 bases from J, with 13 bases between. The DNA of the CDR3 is TGTGCCAGCAGACGGGGTTTCGAAACCGGGGAGCTGTTTTTT. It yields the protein CASRRGFETGELFF.